This T cell receptor (beta chain) was recovered during a study of CD8 T cells in ankylosing spondylitis. Study outcomes and limitations: About 8 highly homologous variants made up a TCR beta motif, and this motif appeared characteristic of ankylosing spondylitis blood. Disease-linked clones were found to be CD8+ and relatively rare in peripheral blood.

Many counts were recorded for this clonotype. Its antigen is currently unknown. TCRdb re-derived calls from the 5' RACE reads in MiXCR, one entry per CDR3 protein. The sample shows about 220,000 distinct CDR3 sequences, 7% to 8% of them seen only once. The ends were cut back, 4 bases at V and 5 bases at J, with 17 bases in the middle. The CDR3 is made up of 14 amino acids. Germline lookup yields CDR1 DFQATT and CDR2 SNEGSKA (reference sequence). The specimen was blood, either unsorted or a sorted T cell fraction (not recorded which). The sequence was collected from a male donor with ankylosing spondylitis. This chain links TRBV20-1 with TRBJ1-1; D unclear. The CDR3 bases are TGCAGTGCTAACCTTAAGGGAGAAACAACTGAAGCTTTCTTT. Translation: CSANLKGETTEAFF.